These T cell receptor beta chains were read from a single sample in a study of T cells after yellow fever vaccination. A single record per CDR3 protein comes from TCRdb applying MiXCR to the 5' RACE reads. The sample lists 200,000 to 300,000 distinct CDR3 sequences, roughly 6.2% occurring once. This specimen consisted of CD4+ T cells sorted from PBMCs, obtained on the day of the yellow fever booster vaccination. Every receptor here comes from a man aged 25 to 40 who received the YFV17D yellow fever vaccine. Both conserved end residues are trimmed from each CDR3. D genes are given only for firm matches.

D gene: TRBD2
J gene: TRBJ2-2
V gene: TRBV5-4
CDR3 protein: ASMKREYTGELF

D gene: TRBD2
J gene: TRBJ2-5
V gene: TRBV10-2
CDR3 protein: ASSDELREGMVTQY

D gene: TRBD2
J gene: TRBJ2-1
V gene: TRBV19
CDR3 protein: ASSTELLAGAYNEQF

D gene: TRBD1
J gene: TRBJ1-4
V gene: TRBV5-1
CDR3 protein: ATKQGQDTEKLF

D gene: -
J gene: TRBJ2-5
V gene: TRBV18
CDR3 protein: ASSYDSYQETQY

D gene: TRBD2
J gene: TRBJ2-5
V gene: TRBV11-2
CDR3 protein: ASSQLAGAGQETQY

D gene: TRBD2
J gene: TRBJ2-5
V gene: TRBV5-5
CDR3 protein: ASSPGWGGGETQY

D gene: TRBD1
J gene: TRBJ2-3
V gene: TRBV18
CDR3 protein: ASSPLTGYTDTQY

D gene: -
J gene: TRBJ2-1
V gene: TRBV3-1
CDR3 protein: ASSQALLSYNEQF

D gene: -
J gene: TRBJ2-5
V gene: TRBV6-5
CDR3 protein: ASSYENSRETQY

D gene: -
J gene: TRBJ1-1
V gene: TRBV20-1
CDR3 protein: SILRVGTEAF

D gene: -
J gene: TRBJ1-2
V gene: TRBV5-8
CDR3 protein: ASTPRSPNYGYT

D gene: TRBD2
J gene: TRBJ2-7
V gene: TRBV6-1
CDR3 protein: ASKQRGLAGVEQY

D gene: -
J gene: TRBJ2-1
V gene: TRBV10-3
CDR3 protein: AIFGDLRNEQF

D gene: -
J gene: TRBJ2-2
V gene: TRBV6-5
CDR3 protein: ASSWSDGELF

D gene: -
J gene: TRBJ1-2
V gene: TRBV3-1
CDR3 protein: ASSPSTAPRGSHGYT

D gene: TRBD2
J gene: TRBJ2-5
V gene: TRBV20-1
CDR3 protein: SAMVLAGVLETQY